Following are 9 T cell receptor beta chains from one sample sequenced in a study of blood T cell repertoires in COVID-19. The repertoire was sequenced with immunoSEQ multiplex PCR; TCRdb's copy has only in-frame clones and lacks some. This table holds nearly 250,000 clones, around 86% found once. Input material: peripheral blood. All receptors come from an elderly woman with COVID-19, enrolled during active disease.

V and J are TRBV14 and TRBJ1-3; 8 bases align to TRBD1. The V segment lost 4 bases and the J segment 6 bases; nucleotides outside the gene matches: 11. CDR1 SGHDN and CDR2 FVKESK come from the germline V gene. CDR3 size: 16 residues. CDR3 sequence reads: CASSLDRGTLPNTIYF. Written as DNA, the CDR3 is TGTGCCAGCAGCCTTGACAGGGGTACTCTGCCAAACACCATATATTTT.

The chain employs TRBV4-3 and TRBJ1-2, with 7 bases that match TRBD1. With V trimmed by 1 base and J by 8 bases, 13 bases remained unmatched. The CDR3 has 16 amino acids. Germline V CDR1 and CDR2: LGHNA, YSLEER. The DNA for the CDR3 is TGCGCCAGCAGCCAAGGGCCGACAGGGCCGGTGGAAGGCTACACCTTC. Translation gives CASSQGPTGPVEGYTF.

The CDR3 here is CSGWTGSNYGYTF. CDR3 coding DNA: TGCAGCGGGTGGACAGGGTCAAACTATGGCTACACCTTC. The rearrangement links TRBV29-1 to TRBJ1-2, with TRBD1 matching 8 bases. The CDR3 spans 13 residues. The junction had 6 bases not matched to a gene; V was cut back by 7 bases and J by 2 bases. From germline, CDR1 is SQVTM and CDR2 ANQGSEA.

As regards this clone: At the DNA level, this CDR3 is encoded by other sequences in the same sample as well. The chain recombines TRBV7-2 with TRBJ2-5; D call uncertain. V lost 1 base to trimming and J lost 4 bases, with 7 bases between them. The CDR3 is 13 residues long. Germline-derived CDR1 and CDR2 are SGHTA and FQGNSA. In DNA, the CDR3 is TGTGCCAGCAGCTTAGTTACGGGAGAGACCCAGTACTTC. Its protein is CASSLVTGETQYF.

The chain employs TRBV28 and TRBJ2-3; 9 bases map to TRBD2. Germline CDR1 is MDHEN and CDR2 is SYDVKM. The length of the CDR3 is 17 residues. The V segment lost 1 base and the J segment 0 bases; nucleotides outside the gene matches: 5. In DNA form, the CDR3 reads TGTGCCAGCAGTTTATCCTCTAGCGGGGCCAGCACAGATACGCAGTATTTT. Amino acid sequence: CASSLSSSGASTDTQYF.

The chain uses TRBV5-1 and TRBJ1-2; D remains ambiguous. Trimming removed 4 bases at V and 4 bases at J, with 5 bases between. Germline CDR1 reads SGHRS; CDR2 reads YFSETQ. CDR3 length: 11 residues. The chain's CDR3 is CASSDIYGYTF. The CDR3 DNA reads as TGCGCCAGCAGCGACATCTATGGCTACACCTTC. Complete variable domain (other parts from reference TRBV5-1 and TRBJ1-2): KAGVTQTPRYLIKTRGQQVTLSCSPISGHRSVSWYQQTPGQGLQFLFEYFSETQRNKGNFPGRFSGRQFSNSRSEMNVSTLELGDSALYLCASSDIYGYTFGSGTRLTVV.

V usage is TRBV2 and J usage is TRBJ1-6, with 10 bases identical to TRBD1. The CDR3 covers 16 residues. Germline CDR1 reads SNHLY; CDR2 reads FYNNEI. V shed 4 bases and J 0 bases; nucleotides not matched to a gene: 0. In nucleotides, the CDR3 is TGTGCCAGCAGTGGGACAGGGGGCTCCTATAATTCACCCCTCCACTTT. Protein: CASSGTGGSYNSPLHF.

This sequence joins TRBV10-1 and TRBJ1-5; 7 bases fit TRBD1. The CDR3 has 13 amino acids. Unmatched junction bases numbered 6, after V lost 9 bases and J lost 4 bases. CDR1 is WNHNN and CDR2 is SYGVQD in the germline V gene (reference sequence). Here the CDR3 reads CASTIQGNQPQHF. As DNA, the CDR3 is TGCGCCAGTACTATACAGGGGAATCAGCCCCAGCATTTT.

This rearrangement joins TRBV12-3 or TRBV12-4 to TRBJ1-4, with D hard to call. Deletions cut 3 bases from V and 7 bases from J, with 9 bases between. This CDR3 region has 13 residues. Here the CDR3 DNA reads TGTGCCAGCAGTTTGAAAGAGGCTGAAAAACTGTTTTTT. Its protein product is CASSLKEAEKLFF.